The next 9 T cell receptor beta chains were all read from a single sample in a study of blood T cells in healthy people across ages. Through a sample-barcoded 5' primer and a J-beta primer mix, a second PCR was run for roughly 6 to 12 cycles. Each CDR3 protein is one row after TCRdb ran MiXCR on the 5' RACE reads. The data show roughly 900,000 distinct CDR3 sequences, with under 30% seen just once and around 16% held by the top ten. The sample was blood. All receptors derive from a woman older than 75 in good health.

This clonotype was picked up many times. The chain links TRBV10-3 to TRBJ2-5; D might be TRBD1 or TRBD2, each matching 5 bases. The CDR3 length is 14 residues. V shed 3 bases and J shed 4 bases, with 12 bases lying between them. Germline lookup yields CDR1 ENHRY and CDR2 SYGVKD. The CDR3 here is CAISDFGGRETQYF. DNA of the CDR3: TGTGCCATCAGTGACTTTGGGGGAAGAGAGACCCAGTACTTC.

At least ten counts were recorded for this clonotype. The chain joins TRBV6-2 or TRBV6-3 to TRBJ2-4; D unresolved. This CDR3 has 13 amino acids. Germline V gene lookup returns CDR1 MNHEY and CDR2 SVGEGT. Between the trimmed V and J ends, which lost 0 bases and 9 bases, there was a span of 9 bases. CDR3 residues: CASSYSTSSIQYF. The CDR3 DNA is TGTGCCAGCAGTTACTCAACAAGTAGCATTCAGTACTTC.

A remark on this clonotype: Possible read error: a much larger clone is one base away. The chain carries TRBV4-2 and TRBJ1-5, with a weak D call TRBD1 (6 bases). There are 13 residues in the CDR3. Germline V gene lookup returns CDR1 LGHNA and CDR2 YNFKEQ. CDR3 amino acids: CASSSTGYQPRHF. As DNA, the CDR3 is TGTGCCAGCAGCTCAACAGGGTATCAGCCCCGGCATTTT.

This clonotype was recorded at least ten times. A read error may produce the germline difference seen at one junction end. The rearrangement links TRBV11-2 to TRBJ2-7; TRBD1 might be the D (6 bases). The CDR3 contains 12 residues. CDR1 is SGHAT, CDR2 FQNNGV, per germline. The CDR3 nucleotides are TGTGCCAGCAGTTTAGACAGGAGGGAGCAGTACTTC. Its translation is CASSLDRREQYF.

This clonotype was seen many times. CDR3 sequence reads: CASSAPGQGHHEQYF. CDR3 nucleotide sequence: TGTGCCAGCAGTGCGCCGGGACAGGGCCACCACGAGCAGTACTTC. J is TRBJ2-7 and V is TRBV6-2 or TRBV6-3, with 9 bases identical to TRBD1. Germline values: CDR1 MNHEY, CDR2 SVGEGT. V dropped 5 bases and J dropped 5; count of bases not matched to a gene: 10. This CDR3 contains 15 residues.

Here the CDR3 reads CASSQTDTDEKLFF. The CDR3 coding sequence is TGTGCCAGCAGCCAAACAGATACTGATGAAAAACTGTTTTTT. V and J are TRBV16 and TRBJ1-4; no reliable D call. Germline-derived CDR1 and CDR2 are KGHSY and FQNENV. V was cut by 2 bases and J by 6 bases, with 10 bases left in between. The CDR3 has 14 amino acids.

This clonotype was detected a few times. The gene calls are TRBV20-1 and TRBJ2-7, with 9 positions matching TRBD2. The germline gives CDR1 DFQATT, CDR2 SNEGSKA (reference sequence). The CDR3 spans 14 residues. V gave up 6 bases and J gave up 6 bases; unmatched junction bases: 12. The CDR3 bases are TGCAGTGCACAACCTAGCGGGATTCCTCGCGAGCAGTACTTC. This translates into CSAQPSGIPREQYF.

Regarding this clonotype: A much larger clone differs by one base, so this may be a read error. The CDR3 sequence is CASRTDSTGRDEQFF. In nucleotides, the CDR3 is TGTGCCAGCCGCACCGACTCGACAGGGAGGGATGAGCAGTTCTTC. The rearrangement links TRBV9 to TRBJ2-1; either TRBD1 or TRBD2 may fit D (7 bases each). V lost 7 bases and J 8 bases, leaving 22 bases between the germline ends. The CDR3 is 15 residues long. The germline CDR1 and CDR2 sequences are SGDLS and YYNGEE.

This clonotype occurred a few times. The rearrangement joins TRBV27 to TRBJ1-6; 7 bases align to TRBD1. V shed 0 bases, J shed 6 bases, and the junction held 11 bases outside the gene matches. CDR3 length equals 18 residues. Per germline, CDR1 MNHEY and CDR2 SMNVEV (reference sequence). The CDR3 here is CASSLSYTGAGGNSPLHF. In DNA form, the CDR3 reads TGTGCCAGCAGTTTATCATACACAGGGGCAGGGGGTAATTCACCCCTCCACTTT.